This T cell receptor (beta chain) derives from a study of blood T cell repertoires in COVID-19. Study summary: There were acute and convalescent COVID-19 samples, and they came from the United States, Italy and Spain. T cells, B-cell-depleted T cells, or PBMCs supplied cDNA or gDNA.

This clone is termed medium-sized. This sample also contains other DNA sequences that code for the same CDR3. Per the original data handling: Reference gene primer amplification gave nucleated cell count estimates. TCRdb's copy holds only in-frame clones and misses some; the assay was immunoSEQ multiplex PCR. That table supplies the V and J calls and clone size; D and trimming were determined from the DNA. The sample includes about 320,000 clones, around 92% of them seen just once. CDR3 length: 13 amino acids. Trimming shortened V by 2 bases and J by 2 bases, and 8 bases separated the two germline ends. Germline V CDR1 and CDR2: SGHDT, YYEEEE. One Seattle source followed patients from active infection through their disease course.

This receptor was obtained from a woman in her twenties or thirties with COVID-19, enrolled during active disease. The V and J genes are TRBV5-6 and TRBJ2-7, with D tentatively TRBD2 (5 bases). The sequenced sample consisted of peripheral blood. CDR3 region: CASSLLGAYEQYF. DNA for the CDR3: TGTGCCAGCAGCTTACTCGGGGCCTACGAGCAGTACTTC.